These 20 T cell receptor beta chains originate from one sample sequenced in a study of blood T cell repertoires in COVID-19. Profiling relied on immunoSEQ multiplex PCR, and the TCRdb table lists in-frame clones only, not all of them. This table has approximately 240,000 clones, about nine tenths appearing once. The material sequenced was PBMCs or T cells enriched from blood (not recorded which). These receptors all come from a woman aged 18 to 35 who had recovered from COVID-19.

This chain uses TRBV7-2 with TRBJ1-1, with 8 nucleotides matching TRBD1. Germline V CDR1 and CDR2: SGHTA, FQGNSA. The CDR3 is 15 residues long. The V and J ends lost 5 bases and 4 bases, in that order; junction bases with no gene match: 9. This CDR3 reads CASSRGQGGSTEAFF. The CDR3 DNA reads as TGTGCCAGCAGCCGCGGACAGGGAGGTTCCACTGAAGCTTTCTTT.

This clone has a handful of counts. The rearrangement uses TRBV16 and TRBJ1-1; 7 positions match TRBD1. Trimming took 4 bases from V and 7 from J; bases not matched to a gene: 3. Germline values: CDR1 KGHSY, CDR2 FQNENV. The CDR3 has 12 amino acids. The DNA for the CDR3 is TGTGCCAGCAGCCGTCAGGGGGTTGAAGCTTTCTTT. It yields the protein CASSRQGVEAFF. The whole variable domain, remainder taken from reference TRBV16 and TRBJ1-1, is GEEVAQTPKHLVRGEGQKAKLYCAPIKGHSYVFWYQQVLKNEFKFLISFQNENVFDETGMPKERFSAKCLPNSPCSLEIQATKLEDSAVYFCASSRQGVEAFFGQGTRLTVV.

The chain uses TRBV7-2 and TRBJ1-2; TRBD1 aligns across 7 bases. The CDR3 covers 14 residues. Germline V CDR1 and CDR2: SGHTA, FQGNSA. Trimming at V came to 5 bases and at J to 5 bases, leaving 8 bases not matched to a gene. CDR3 DNA: TGTGCCAGCAGCGCAACAGGGGTTGGGTATGGCTACACCTTC. Translated: CASSATGVGYGYTF.

This rearrangement joins TRBV19 to TRBJ1-5, with D maybe TRBD1 (6 bases). V lost 6 bases and J 3 bases, leaving 12 bases between the germline ends. Germline CDR1 LNHDA, CDR2 SQIVND (reference sequence). This CDR3 contains 14 residues. The CDR3 region is CASSQTGTNQPQHF. Here the CDR3 DNA reads TGTGCCAGTAGCCAAACAGGGACCAATCAGCCCCAGCATTTT.

This clone showed up just once. The rearrangement links TRBV6-5 to TRBJ1-4; 7 bases line up with TRBD1. Losses at the gene ends were 6 bases for V and 6 bases for J; bases not matched to a gene: 7. Germline loops: CDR1 MNHEY, CDR2 SVGAGI. This CDR3 spans 14 amino acids. CDR3 in DNA: TGTGCCAGCAGACCACGAGGGGGCGATGAAAAACTGTTTTTT. It encodes CASRPRGGDEKLFF.

The chain combines TRBV2 with TRBJ1-1; D gene ambiguous. V was clipped by 6 bases and J by 1 base, with 6 bases between them. The CDR3 is 12 amino acids. Per germline, CDR1 SNHLY and CDR2 FYNNEI. CDR3 in amino acids: CASSGENTEAFF. The CDR3 DNA follows: TGTGCCAGCAGCGGAGAGAACACTGAAGCTTTCTTT.

The CDR3 loop reads CAISHDRGALDYGYTF. The DNA of the CDR3 is TGTGCCATCAGCCACGACAGGGGGGCCCTAGACTATGGCTACACCTTC. The V gene is TRBV10-3, the J gene TRBJ1-2; TRBD1 matches 9 bases. Germline CDR1 ENHRY, CDR2 SYGVKD. The CDR3 has 16 amino acids. J was trimmed by 3 bases and V by 6 bases; bases with no gene match: 11.

The chain employs TRBV7-2 and TRBJ1-1; 7 nucleotides align to TRBD1. This CDR3 comprises 14 residues. With V trimmed by 7 bases and J by 7 bases, 12 bases remained unmatched. Germline V CDR1 and CDR2: SGHTA, FQGNSA. The CDR3 is CASTLLRDSDEAFF. CDR3 nucleotide sequence: TGTGCCAGCACCCTCCTCCGGGACAGCGATGAAGCTTTCTTT. The whole variable domain, remainder taken from reference TRBV7-2 and TRBJ1-1, is GAGVSQSPSNKVTEKGKDVELRCDPISGHTALYWYRQSLGQGLEFLIYFQGNSAPDKSGLPSDRFSAERTGGSVSTLTIQRTQQEDSAVYLCASTLLRDSDEAFFGQGTRLTVV.

The chain links TRBV7-8 to TRBJ1-5, with D perhaps matching TRBD1 (6 bases). Trimming took 1 base from V and 6 from J, leaving 16 bases between them. The CDR3 spans 16 residues. The V gene's germline CDR1 is SGHVS and CDR2 FQNEAQ. CDR3 region: CASSLGNRDPSQPQHF. The CDR3 DNA follows: TGTGCCAGCAGCTTAGGAAACAGGGATCCCAGTCAGCCCCAGCATTTT.

The V call is TRBV9, the J call TRBJ1-1; 7 bases are shared with TRBD1. V was pared by 4 bases and J by 2 bases, with 5 bases of the junction left unmatched. CDR3 length equals 14 residues. CDR1 is SGDLS, CDR2 YYNGEE, per germline. The CDR3 DNA is TGTGCCAGCAGCCCCGGGACAGTTAACACTGAAGCTTTCTTT. Protein sequence: CASSPGTVNTEAFF.

This chain uses TRBV28 with TRBJ1-2; 7 bases are a match to TRBD1. The junction had 13 bases not matched to a gene; V was cut back by 7 bases and J by 8 bases. This CDR3 region has 14 residues. Germline V lookup: CDR1 MDHEN, CDR2 SYDVKM. CDR3: CASILSGQRLGYTF. As DNA, the CDR3 is TGTGCCAGCATCTTATCGGGACAGCGCCTCGGCTACACCTTC.

The chain carries TRBV19 and TRBJ1-5; D possibly corresponds to TRBD1 (5 bases). Germline CDR1 and CDR2: LNHDA and SQIVND (reference sequence). V gave up 2 bases and J gave up 5 bases, with 7 bases separating them. The CDR3 consists of 13 residues. CDR3 DNA sequence: TGTGCCAGTAGTATACAGGGTGATCAGCCCCAGCATTTT. Amino acids: CASSIQGDQPQHF.

With respect to this clone: A much larger clone lies one base from this, so it may be a read error. J is TRBJ2-3 and V is TRBV11-2; no definite D call. CDR3 size: 11 residues. Trimming pared 5 bases from V and 3 bases from J, leaving 3 bases between. Germline V CDR1 and CDR2: SGHAT, FQNNGV. The CDR3 protein is CASSLTDTQYF. Here the CDR3 DNA reads TGTGCCAGCAGCCTGACAGATACGCAGTATTTT.

The chain is built from TRBV5-1 and TRBJ2-7; D is possibly TRBD1 (6 bases). The CDR3 extends over 15 amino acids. Trimming left V 4 bases short and J 3 bases short, with 17 bases between. Germline CDR1 and CDR2: SGHRS and YFSETQ. This chain's CDR3 is CASSAYRDTRYEQYF. The CDR3 DNA sequence: TGCGCCAGCAGCGCATACCGGGACACGCGCTACGAGCAGTACTTC.

The count of this clone is one. The V call is TRBV29-1, the J call TRBJ1-4; D possibly corresponds to TRBD1 (5 bases). V dropped 5 bases and J dropped 5 bases, with 12 bases sitting between them. The germline CDR1 and CDR2 sequences are SQVTM and ANQGSEA. This CDR3 region has 13 residues. The CDR3 region is CSVLGAGNEKLFF. Written as DNA, the CDR3 is TGCAGCGTTCTAGGGGCAGGGAATGAAAAACTGTTTTTT.

CDR3 DNA: TGTGCCAGCAGCCAAGATCGAGGAACTCAAGAGACCCAGTACTTC. Amino acids: CASSQDRGTQETQYF. This sequence joins TRBV4-2 and TRBJ2-5; D ambiguous. The germline CDR1 and CDR2 sequences are LGHNA and YNFKEQ. The CDR3 covers 15 residues. V was cut by 0 bases and J by 2 bases, with 10 bases left in between.

Comments on this clone: Its ends do not fully match the called genes, so a read error is possible. The CDR3 region is CASSLALAASYNEQFF. The CDR3 coding sequence is TGTGCTAGCAGCTTAGCGTTAGCGGCTTCTTACAATGAGCAGTTCTTC. The rearrangement joins TRBV7-7 to TRBJ2-1; D may be TRBD2 (6 bases). This CDR3 is built from 16 residues. Per the germline V gene, CDR1 is SSHAT and CDR2 is FNYEAQ (reference sequence).

The gene calls are TRBV27 and TRBJ1-1; no definite D call. Trimming removed 0 bases at V and 8 bases at J, with 13 bases between. This CDR3 has 14 amino acids. Germline CDR1 MNHEY, CDR2 SMNVEV (reference sequence). The DNA for the CDR3 is TGTGCCAGCAGTTTATCGTTGGGCACGACAGAAGCTTTCTTT. It is translated as CASSLSLGTTEAFF.

V usage is TRBV6-5 and J usage is TRBJ2-7, with a tentative D call TRBD1 (6 bases). The V gene's germline CDR1 is MNHEY and CDR2 SVGAGI. Trimming left V 6 bases short and J 4 bases short, with 16 bases between. This CDR3 has 14 amino acids. The CDR3 sequence is CASSLPTGRYEQYF. For the CDR3, the DNA is TGTGCCAGCAGCCTCCCGACAGGTCGTTACGAGCAGTACTTC.

This chain connects TRBV27 to TRBJ1-1; 7 bases align to TRBD1. Trimming at V came to 5 bases and at J to 11 bases, leaving 11 bases not matched to a gene. This CDR3 is built from 13 residues. Germline CDR1 and CDR2: MNHEY and SMNVEV (reference sequence). CDR3 bases: TGTGCCAGCAGTCCCGGGACAGTCGGTAGGGCTTTCTTT. Translating it yields CASSPGTVGRAFF.